These 14 T cell receptor beta chains originate from one sample sequenced in a study of blood T cell repertoires in COVID-19. Measured with immunoSEQ multiplex PCR; TCRdb has only the in-frame clones, and not every one. The sample carries roughly 26,000 clones, 85% to 95% recorded once. Material for sequencing was peripheral blood. The receptors derive from a human donor in a cohort sampled during active COVID-19.

The chain combines TRBV4-3 with TRBJ1-2; D may be TRBD1 (5 bases). Trimming took 2 bases from V and 3 from J, leaving 19 bases between them. CDR1 LGHNA and CDR2 YSLEER come from the germline V gene. The CDR3 length is 17 residues. CDR3 nucleotide sequence: TGCGCCAGCAGCCAACCGTCTGGGGGGAGCAGCGACTATGGCTACACCTTC. Translating it yields CASSQPSGGSSDYGYTF.

CDR3 DNA: TGTGCCAGCAGCTTAGTGGAGGCAGAGTCCTCCTACGAGCAGTACTTC. It translates to CASSLVEAESSYEQYF. The chain links TRBV7-8 to TRBJ2-7; D perhaps matches TRBD2 (5 bases). The V gene lost 1 base and the J gene lost 0 bases, with 13 bases spanning the gap. The CDR3 is 16 amino acids. Germline lookup yields CDR1 SGHVS and CDR2 FQNEAQ.

The V call is TRBV9, the J call TRBJ2-5, with 7 bases that match TRBD2. This CDR3 contains 15 residues. Germline CDR1 is SGDLS and CDR2 is YYNGEE. V trimming: 0 bases; J trimming: 5 bases; junction bases outside the gene matches: 7. The chain's CDR3 is CASSVEAGPPETQYF. The CDR3 bases are TGTGCCAGCAGCGTAGAAGCGGGGCCCCCCGAGACCCAGTACTTC. The full variable domain, completed using reference TRBV9 and TRBJ2-5, is DSGVTQTPKHLITATGQRVTLRCSPRSGDLSVYWYQQSLDQGLQFLIQYYNGEERAKGNILERFSAQQFPDLHSELNLSSLELGDSALYFCASSVEAGPPETQYFGPGTRLLVL.

The V call is TRBV28, the J call TRBJ1-2; the match to TRBD1 covers 7 bases. V trimming: 6 bases; J trimming: 4 bases; junction bases outside the gene matches: 8. The CDR3 contains 14 residues. CDR1 MDHEN and CDR2 SYDVKM come from the germline V gene. The CDR3 DNA follows: TGTGCCAGCAGGCGAGGGGGCGCAGTCTATGGCTACACCTTC. It translates to CASRRGGAVYGYTF.

As regards this clone: A read error may produce the germline difference seen at one junction end. This chain uses TRBV7-7 with TRBJ2-7; the D gene is possibly TRBD2 (5 bases). The CDR3 extends over 15 amino acids. Germline CDR1 is SSHAT and CDR2 is FNYEAQ (reference sequence). CDR3: CASSLGSTPIYEQYF. As DNA, the CDR3 is TGTGCTAGCAGCTTAGGGAGTACCCCCATCTACGAGCAGTACTTC.

This chain connects TRBV9 to TRBJ1-3, with a possible D match to TRBD1 (6 bases). The CDR3 runs 16 residues. With 5 bases removed from V and 0 bases from J, the gap between germline ends came to 15 bases. Germline CDR1 and CDR2: SGDLS and YYNGEE. CDR3 DNA: TGTGCCAGCAGTGAGGGAGGGGGGAACTCTGGAAACACCATATATTTT. This translates into CASSEGGGNSGNTIYF.

This clone was seen a single time. The V and J genes are TRBV27 and TRBJ2-7, with 15 bases that match TRBD2. With V trimmed by 0 bases and J by 2 bases, 11 bases remained unmatched. CDR3 size: 20 residues. Germline V gene data show CDR1 as MNHEY and CDR2 as SMNVEV (reference sequence). CDR3 nucleotide sequence: TGTGCCAGCAGTTTATCTACCCCCTGGGGACTAGCGGGGGGCCCCTACGAGCAGTACTTC. It is translated as CASSLSTPWGLAGGPYEQYF.

The CDR3 sequence is CASRQGRNQPQHF. In nucleotides, the CDR3 is TGCGCCAGCAGACAGGGTCGCAATCAGCCCCAGCATTTT. The rearrangement uses TRBV10-2 and TRBJ1-5; weak D call: TRBD1 (6 bases). CDR1 and CDR2 (germline): WSHSY, SAAADI. V was clipped by 6 bases and J by 2 bases, with 8 bases between them. This CDR3 has 13 residues.

This chain joins TRBV7-2 and TRBJ2-5, with D possibly matching TRBD1 (6 bases). Trimming stripped 5 bases from V and 5 bases from J, with 15 bases between. Per the germline V gene, CDR1 is SGHTA and CDR2 is FQGNSA. The CDR3 spans 14 residues. The CDR3 is CASSTRQVWETQYF. DNA for the CDR3: TGTGCCAGCAGCACCCGACAGGTTTGGGAGACCCAGTACTTC.

The rearrangement joins TRBV3-1 (or the pseudogene TRBV3-2) to TRBJ2-1, with 9 bases fitting TRBD2. Trimming removed 3 bases from V and 9 bases from J; junction bases left unmatched: 9. The CDR3 has 15 amino acids. CDR1 is LGHDT and CDR2 is YNNKEL in the germline V gene (reference sequence). The CDR3 loop reads CASSHSAGGGSEQFF. The CDR3, as DNA: TGTGCCAGCAGCCATTCCGCGGGAGGGGGGAGTGAGCAGTTCTTC.

This chain joins TRBV10-1 and TRBJ2-3; the D gene is possibly TRBD2 (5 bases). The germline V gene has CDR1 WNHNN and CDR2 SYGVQD (reference sequence). The germline V and J ends were trimmed by 5 bases and 6 bases, with 9 bases remaining between them. The CDR3 is made up of 12 amino acids. The CDR3 is CASSSGEDTQYF. The CDR3 bases are TGCGCCAGCAGTAGTGGGGAGGATACGCAGTATTTT.

V and J are TRBV2 and TRBJ1-2; no clear D. The germline V and J ends were trimmed by 10 bases and 2 bases, with 11 bases remaining between them. The CDR3 sequence is 12 residues long. CDR1 is SNHLY, CDR2 FYNNEI, per germline. The CDR3 bases are TGTGCCAAACATGCCAGAAACTATGGCTACACCTTC. This encodes CAKHARNYGYTF.

The chain recombines TRBV5-1 with TRBJ1-5, with TRBD1 matching 7 bases. The CDR3 loop spans 15 amino acids. Germline V lookup: CDR1 SGHRS, CDR2 YFSETQ. The junction had 7 bases not matched to a gene; V was cut back by 3 bases and J by 4 bases. CDR3 DNA sequence: TGCGCCAGCAGCTCCGGGGACAGCGGGAATCAGCCCCAGCATTTT. This gives the protein CASSSGDSGNQPQHF. Looking up the rest from reference TRBV5-1 and TRBJ1-5 gives the full variable domain: KAGVTQTPRYLIKTRGQQVTLSCSPISGHRSVSWYQQTPGQGLQFLFEYFSETQRNKGNFPGRFSGRQFSNSRSEMNVSTLELGDSALYLCASSSGDSGNQPQHFGDGTRLSIL.

This clone appeared a single time. The chain combines TRBV7-2 with TRBJ2-5; TRBD1 might be the D (6 bases). The CDR3 is 13 residues long. The V gene lost 5 bases and the J gene lost 5 bases, with 12 bases spanning the gap. Per the germline V gene, CDR1 is SGHTA and CDR2 is FQGNSA. The CDR3 sequence: CASSRQEAETQYF. CDR3 nucleotides: TGTGCCAGCAGCAGACAGGAGGCGGAGACCCAGTACTTC.